This T cell receptor (beta chain) was identified during a study of technical replicates of blood from a handful of donors. CDR3 length: 15 residues. Germline V gene sequence: CDR1 MNHNS, CDR2 SASEGT. Trimming took 6 bases from V and 7 from J; bases not matched to a gene: 8. Sequencing was performed with immunoSEQ multiplex PCR; in TCRdb, only in-frame clones are kept and a portion is missing. The sample includes about 15,000 clones, 82% of them seen just once. V usage is TRBV6-1 and J usage is TRBJ2-1, with 11 bases lining up with TRBD2. Sequencing was carried out using PBMCs. This receptor was taken from a human donor in good health. Some clones in this sample may be carry-over from other donors' samples. Written as DNA, the CDR3 is TGTGCCAGCAGCGCCGGGACTAGCGGATTTAATGAGCAGTTCTTC. This sequence encodes CASSAGTSGFNEQFF.